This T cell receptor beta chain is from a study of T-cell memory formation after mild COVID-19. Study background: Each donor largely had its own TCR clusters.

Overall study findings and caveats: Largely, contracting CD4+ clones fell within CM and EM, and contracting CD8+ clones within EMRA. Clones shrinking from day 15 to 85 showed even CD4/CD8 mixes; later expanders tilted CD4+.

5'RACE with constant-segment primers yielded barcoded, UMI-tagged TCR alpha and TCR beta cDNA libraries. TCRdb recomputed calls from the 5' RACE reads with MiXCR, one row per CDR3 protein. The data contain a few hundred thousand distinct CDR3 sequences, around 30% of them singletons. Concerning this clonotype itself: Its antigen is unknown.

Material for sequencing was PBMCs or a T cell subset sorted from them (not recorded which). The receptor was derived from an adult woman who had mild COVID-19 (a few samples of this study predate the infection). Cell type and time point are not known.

CDR3 loop: CASSPPPGQGLTEAFF. The CDR3 nucleotides read TGCGCCAGCAGCCCGCCACCGGGACAGGGCCTTACTGAAGCTTTCTTT. The chain carries TRBV5-1 and TRBJ1-1, with 9 bases identical to TRBD1. Per germline, CDR1 SGHRS and CDR2 YFSETQ. This CDR3 contains 16 residues. With V trimmed by 4 bases and J by 5 bases, 12 bases remained unmatched.